The rows below give T cell receptor beta chains drawn from one sample of a study of identical twins. MiXCR, applied by TCRdb to the 5' RACE reads, yields one record per CDR3 protein. Of roughly 280,000 distinct CDR3 sequences in the sample, just under 9.5% were seen once. This same sample was also part of a study on yellow fever vaccine responses in identical twins.

The sequencing sample was made of CD8+ T cells sorted from blood. These receptors were taken from a woman under 30 in good health. Each CDR3 is given with its conserved first and last residue. The order of the fields is V gene, CDR3 length, J gene, D gene, clone size, CDR3 DNA, CDR3 protein. The D gene is left open where the match is weak. Clone size is shown for a subset of rows, as once, few, many or a class of expanded clone.

v_call: TRBV5-6
cdr3_length: 18
j_call: TRBJ1-1
d_call: NA
clone_size: NA
cdr3_nt: TGTGCCAGCAGCTTTGGCTTTACCGGGGCCTGGGACGGCACTGAAGCTTTCTTT
cdr3_aa: CASSFGFTGAWDGTEAFF

v_call: TRBV20-1
cdr3_length: 17
j_call: TRBJ2-2
d_call: TRBD2
clone_size: few
cdr3_nt: TGCAGTGCTAGAATGGTGTCGGCGGGAGTGACCACCGGGGAGCTGTTTTTT
cdr3_aa: CSARMVSAGVTTGELFF

v_call: TRBV6-1
cdr3_length: 15
j_call: TRBJ2-7
d_call: TRBD1
clone_size: NA
cdr3_nt: TGTGCCAGCAGTCGCTCCGATAGGGGGCCCTACGAGCAGTACTTC
cdr3_aa: CASSRSDRGPYEQYF

v_call: TRBV7-2
cdr3_length: 15
j_call: TRBJ2-7
d_call: NA
clone_size: few
cdr3_nt: TGTGCCAGCAGCTTTTTCTTCGGCCAGCGCTACGAGCAGTACTTC
cdr3_aa: CASSFFFGQRYEQYF

v_call: TRBV7-3
cdr3_length: 14
j_call: TRBJ2-1
d_call: TRBD1
clone_size: many
cdr3_nt: TGTGCCAGCAGTCCGGGACAGGGTCACAGTGAGCAGTTCTTC
cdr3_aa: CASSPGQGHSEQFF

v_call: TRBV11-1
cdr3_length: 15
j_call: TRBJ2-1
d_call: TRBD2
clone_size: NA
cdr3_nt: TGTGCCAGCAGATTGCTAGCGGGAGTCAGGAATGAGCAGTTCTTC
cdr3_aa: CASRLLAGVRNEQFF

v_call: TRBV4-2
cdr3_length: 16
j_call: TRBJ2-1
d_call: NA
clone_size: NA
cdr3_nt: TGTGCCAGCAGCCAAGAGGAGGCCGGAACCTACAATGAGCAGTTCTTC
cdr3_aa: CASSQEEAGTYNEQFF

v_call: TRBV5-1
cdr3_length: 15
j_call: TRBJ2-2
d_call: NA
clone_size: few
cdr3_nt: TGCGCCAGCAGCTTGGGACTAGAGAACACCGGGGAGCTGTTTTTT
cdr3_aa: CASSLGLENTGELFF

v_call: TRBV7-3
cdr3_length: 15
j_call: TRBJ2-1
d_call: TRBD2
clone_size: NA
cdr3_nt: TGTGCCAGCAGCCCGTCCGGGACTAGCGGGTTTGAGCAGCTCTTC
cdr3_aa: CASSPSGTSGFEQLF

v_call: TRBV29-1
cdr3_length: 13
j_call: TRBJ2-3
d_call: TRBD2
clone_size: NA
cdr3_nt: TGCAGCGACTTAGCGGGGAGCACAGATACGCAGTATTTT
cdr3_aa: CSDLAGSTDTQYF

v_call: TRBV27
cdr3_length: 14
j_call: TRBJ2-1
d_call: TRBD2
clone_size: few
cdr3_nt: TGTGCCAGCAGTTCGGGACTAGCCCAGGGTGAGCAGTTCTTC
cdr3_aa: CASSSGLAQGEQFF

v_call: TRBV20-1
cdr3_length: 17
j_call: TRBJ2-7
d_call: TRBD1
clone_size: NA
cdr3_nt: TGCAGTGCTAGAGGACCCTCCCCGGGACAGGGCACCTACGAGCAGTACTTC
cdr3_aa: CSARGPSPGQGTYEQYF

v_call: TRBV4-3
cdr3_length: 17
j_call: TRBJ2-2
d_call: TRBD2
clone_size: NA
cdr3_nt: TGCGCCAGCAGCCAAGACCTAGCGGGAGGGTACACCGGGGAGCTGTTTTTT
cdr3_aa: CASSQDLAGGYTGELFF

v_call: TRBV20-1
cdr3_length: 16
j_call: TRBJ2-1
d_call: TRBD2
clone_size: few
cdr3_nt: TGCAGTGCTAGAGATCCCCTAGCGGGGGTCTACAATGAGCAGTTCTTC
cdr3_aa: CSARDPLAGVYNEQFF

v_call: TRBV24-1
cdr3_length: 16
j_call: TRBJ2-3
d_call: NA
clone_size: few
cdr3_nt: TGTGCCACCAGTGATTCGAGGATCCAATACACAGATACGCAGTATTTT
cdr3_aa: CATSDSRIQYTDTQYF

v_call: TRBV5-1
cdr3_length: 16
j_call: TRBJ2-1
d_call: TRBD2
clone_size: many
cdr3_nt: TGCGCCAGCAGCTTGGCTTCGGGGGGTACCTACAATGAGCAGTTCTTC
cdr3_aa: CASSLASGGTYNEQFF

v_call: TRBV27
cdr3_length: 12
j_call: TRBJ2-5
d_call: NA
clone_size: many
cdr3_nt: TGTGCCAGCAGTTTATCCCGAGAGACCCAGTACTTC
cdr3_aa: CASSLSRETQYF

v_call: TRBV27
cdr3_length: 15
j_call: TRBJ2-1
d_call: NA
clone_size: NA
cdr3_nt: TGTGCCAGCAGCATCAGCCTAAGCGACAATACTGAGCAGTTCTTC
cdr3_aa: CASSISLSDNTEQFF

v_call: TRBV4-3
cdr3_length: 16
j_call: TRBJ2-3
d_call: TRBD1
clone_size: NA
cdr3_nt: TGCGCCAGCAGCCTCAGGGGGCACGTCCACACGGATACGCAGTATTTT
cdr3_aa: CASSLRGHVHTDTQYF

v_call: TRBV24-1
cdr3_length: 15
j_call: TRBJ2-1
d_call: NA
clone_size: NA
cdr3_nt: TGTGCCACCAGTGATTTAGCGGGCGCCTACAATGAGCAGTTCTTC
cdr3_aa: CATSDLAGAYNEQFF

v_call: TRBV20-1
cdr3_length: 16
j_call: TRBJ2-3
d_call: TRBD2
clone_size: NA
cdr3_nt: TGCAGTGCTAGAGACCTAGCGGGGGACCGCACAGATACGCAGTATTTT
cdr3_aa: CSARDLAGDRTDTQYF

v_call: TRBV20-1
cdr3_length: 13
j_call: TRBJ2-1
d_call: TRBD2
clone_size: few
cdr3_nt: TGCAGTGCTAGTTTACTAGCGGGGCCTCCGCAGTTCTTC
cdr3_aa: CSASLLAGPPQFF

v_call: TRBV3-1
cdr3_length: 21
j_call: TRBJ2-7
d_call: TRBD1
clone_size: few
cdr3_nt: TGTGCCAGCAGCCAAGAGTCGGGCGAGCAAAATTTCGGACAGGGATGGTACGAGCAGTACTTC
cdr3_aa: CASSQESGEQNFGQGWYEQYF

v_call: TRBV5-1
cdr3_length: 15
j_call: TRBJ2-1
d_call: NA
clone_size: NA
cdr3_nt: TGCGCCAGCAGCTTGGAAGCGGAGGGAAGGGATGAGCAGTTCTTC
cdr3_aa: CASSLEAEGRDEQFF

v_call: TRBV24-1
cdr3_length: 17
j_call: TRBJ2-1
d_call: NA
clone_size: few
cdr3_nt: TGTGCCACCAGTGACCGCCCTAGCCGGGGCCCCGTGAATGAGCAGTTCTTC
cdr3_aa: CATSDRPSRGPVNEQFF

v_call: TRBV12-3/TRBV12-4
cdr3_length: 13
j_call: TRBJ2-6
d_call: NA
clone_size: many
cdr3_nt: TGTGCCAGCCTTGTCTCTGGGGCCAACGTCCTGACTTTC
cdr3_aa: CASLVSGANVLTF

v_call: TRBV4-3
cdr3_length: 14
j_call: TRBJ2-1
d_call: NA
clone_size: few
cdr3_nt: TGCGCCAGCAGCCAAGACCCAGGTAACAATGAGCAGTTCTTC
cdr3_aa: CASSQDPGNNEQFF

v_call: TRBV27
cdr3_length: 14
j_call: TRBJ2-1
d_call: TRBD1
clone_size: few
cdr3_nt: TGTGCCAGCGGGGCCAGGGGGTATTTCAATGAGCAGTTCTTC
cdr3_aa: CASGARGYFNEQFF

v_call: TRBV7-9
cdr3_length: 14
j_call: TRBJ2-5
d_call: TRBD1
clone_size: few
cdr3_nt: TGTGCCAGCAGCCCGGACAGGGAGATAGAGACCCAGTACTTC
cdr3_aa: CASSPDREIETQYF

v_call: TRBV29-1
cdr3_length: 15
j_call: TRBJ2-7
d_call: NA
clone_size: NA
cdr3_nt: TGCAGCGTTGAAGACCCCGACAGTTTTTCCTACGAGCAGTACTTC
cdr3_aa: CSVEDPDSFSYEQYF

v_call: TRBV29-1
cdr3_length: 12
j_call: TRBJ2-7
d_call: NA
clone_size: many
cdr3_nt: TGCAGCGTTGAGGGGAACGGAGGAGAGCAGTACTTC
cdr3_aa: CSVEGNGGEQYF

v_call: TRBV15
cdr3_length: 17
j_call: TRBJ1-2
d_call: TRBD1
clone_size: many
cdr3_nt: TGTGCCACCAGCAGACCCGGGACAGGGGAATTCGTAGGCGGCTACACCTTC
cdr3_aa: CATSRPGTGEFVGGYTF

v_call: TRBV27
cdr3_length: 13
j_call: TRBJ1-2
d_call: NA
clone_size: NA
cdr3_nt: TGTGCCAGCAGTGGCGACGGCAAGTATGGCTACACCTTC
cdr3_aa: CASSGDGKYGYTF

v_call: TRBV28
cdr3_length: 14
j_call: TRBJ2-5
d_call: NA
clone_size: few
cdr3_nt: TGTGCCAGCAGGACCCCGGGCCGCCAAGAGACCCAGTACTTC
cdr3_aa: CASRTPGRQETQYF

v_call: TRBV27
cdr3_length: 13
j_call: TRBJ2-1
d_call: NA
clone_size: few
cdr3_nt: TGTGCCAGCAGTTCCCCGGACTACAATGAGCAGTTCTTC
cdr3_aa: CASSSPDYNEQFF

v_call: TRBV7-9
cdr3_length: 16
j_call: TRBJ1-4
d_call: TRBD1
clone_size: many
cdr3_nt: TGTGCCAGCAGCTCCCCCAGGGGGAGTTTGGATGAAAAACTGTTTTTT
cdr3_aa: CASSSPRGSLDEKLFF

v_call: TRBV7-9
cdr3_length: 13
j_call: TRBJ2-7
d_call: NA
clone_size: many
cdr3_nt: TGTGCCAGCAGCTTATTGATCGGTCACGAGCAGTACTTC
cdr3_aa: CASSLLIGHEQYF

v_call: TRBV28
cdr3_length: 19
j_call: TRBJ2-5
d_call: TRBD2
clone_size: few
cdr3_nt: TGTGCCAGCAGTTCCTTACTAGCGGGAGATAACGCCGTCGAAGAGACCCAGTACTTC
cdr3_aa: CASSSLLAGDNAVEETQYF

v_call: TRBV2
cdr3_length: 13
j_call: TRBJ2-7
d_call: NA
clone_size: NA
cdr3_nt: TGTGCCAGCAACGGTGGCAGCTCCTACGAGCAGTACTTC
cdr3_aa: CASNGGSSYEQYF

v_call: TRBV29-1
cdr3_length: 12
j_call: TRBJ2-7
d_call: NA
clone_size: NA
cdr3_nt: TGCAGCGTTGTGCAGGGGGGCTACGAGCAGTACTTC
cdr3_aa: CSVVQGGYEQYF

v_call: TRBV7-8
cdr3_length: 14
j_call: TRBJ2-2
d_call: NA
clone_size: few
cdr3_nt: TGTGCCAGCAGCTTCTGGGGGCCCACCGGGGAGCTGTTTTTT
cdr3_aa: CASSFWGPTGELFF

v_call: TRBV11-2
cdr3_length: 16
j_call: TRBJ2-5
d_call: NA
clone_size: NA
cdr3_nt: TGTGCCAGCAGCCCCCTCGACTTGGCTCACGTCGGGACCCAGTGCTTC
cdr3_aa: CASSPLDLAHVGTQCF

v_call: TRBV29-1
cdr3_length: 13
j_call: TRBJ2-7
d_call: TRBD1
clone_size: many
cdr3_nt: TGCAGCGTTGTCAACAGGGGCTCCTACGAGCAGTACTTC
cdr3_aa: CSVVNRGSYEQYF

v_call: TRBV5-4
cdr3_length: 14
j_call: TRBJ2-7
d_call: NA
clone_size: few
cdr3_nt: TGTGCCAGCAGCCTCGAGCGGAGTCCCTACGAGCAGTACTTC
cdr3_aa: CASSLERSPYEQYF

v_call: TRBV19
cdr3_length: 15
j_call: TRBJ1-2
d_call: NA
clone_size: NA
cdr3_nt: TGTGCCAGTTCCACAGATGAGACAGACGTCTATGGCTACACCTTC
cdr3_aa: CASSTDETDVYGYTF

v_call: TRBV7-7
cdr3_length: 16
j_call: TRBJ2-7
d_call: TRBD1
clone_size: few
cdr3_nt: TGTGCTAGCAGCTTACTTCCGGGGACAGGGGTTGACGAGCAGTACTTC
cdr3_aa: CASSLLPGTGVDEQYF

v_call: TRBV28
cdr3_length: 13
j_call: TRBJ2-7
d_call: NA
clone_size: few
cdr3_nt: TGTGCCAGCAGTCCCCCTTGGGGATACGAGCAGTACTTC
cdr3_aa: CASSPPWGYEQYF

v_call: TRBV12-2
cdr3_length: 18
j_call: TRBJ2-1
d_call: NA
clone_size: once
cdr3_nt: TGTGCAAGTCGCTTAGTCAGGGCTCTCCCGGGGAGGAATAATGAGCAGTTCTTC
cdr3_aa: CASRLVRALPGRNNEQFF

v_call: TRBV7-9
cdr3_length: 15
j_call: TRBJ2-7
d_call: TRBD1
clone_size: few
cdr3_nt: TGTGCCAGCAGCTCCCGGACAGGGGCAGACTACGAGCAGTACTTC
cdr3_aa: CASSSRTGADYEQYF

v_call: TRBV5-1
cdr3_length: 16
j_call: TRBJ2-1
d_call: TRBD2
clone_size: few
cdr3_nt: TGCGCCAGCAGCTTGGCAGCGGGGGCCGTTTACAATGAGCAGTTCTTC
cdr3_aa: CASSLAAGAVYNEQFF

v_call: TRBV11-2
cdr3_length: 15
j_call: TRBJ2-7
d_call: TRBD2
clone_size: few
cdr3_nt: TGTGCCAGCAGCTCCATCGCGGGAGGGCAAAACGAGCAGTACTTC
cdr3_aa: CASSSIAGGQNEQYF

v_call: TRBV7-9
cdr3_length: 15
j_call: TRBJ2-7
d_call: NA
clone_size: many
cdr3_nt: TGTGCCAGCAGCTTAGCCCCCGGGGGACCCTACGAGCAGTACTTC
cdr3_aa: CASSLAPGGPYEQYF

v_call: TRBV20-1
cdr3_length: 17
j_call: TRBJ2-3
d_call: NA
clone_size: NA
cdr3_nt: TGCAGTGCTAGAGACCGATGGGGAGGACAACCCACAGATACGCAGTATTTT
cdr3_aa: CSARDRWGGQPTDTQYF

v_call: TRBV12-3/TRBV12-4
cdr3_length: 18
j_call: TRBJ2-2
d_call: TRBD2
clone_size: NA
cdr3_nt: TGTGCCTTCTGTTTAGTCCTAGCGGGAGATTATTCGGCCGGGGAGCTGTTTTTT
cdr3_aa: CAFCLVLAGDYSAGELFF

v_call: TRBV5-1
cdr3_length: 15
j_call: TRBJ2-1
d_call: NA
clone_size: many
cdr3_nt: TGCGCCAGCAGCCCCGCGGGGGCCCGCTACAATGAGCAGTTCTTC
cdr3_aa: CASSPAGARYNEQFF

v_call: TRBV27
cdr3_length: 11
j_call: TRBJ2-3
d_call: NA
clone_size: NA
cdr3_nt: TGTGCCAGCGGGGACACAGATACGCAGTATTTT
cdr3_aa: CASGDTDTQYF

v_call: TRBV27
cdr3_length: 15
j_call: TRBJ1-2
d_call: TRBD1
clone_size: NA
cdr3_nt: TGTGCCAGCAGTTTATCGGGACAGGGCGGCTATGGCTACACCTTC
cdr3_aa: CASSLSGQGGYGYTF

v_call: TRBV28
cdr3_length: 10
j_call: TRBJ2-7
d_call: NA
clone_size: few
cdr3_nt: TGTGCCAGCAACGGACCCGAGCAGTACTTC
cdr3_aa: CASNGPEQYF

v_call: TRBV27
cdr3_length: 16
j_call: TRBJ1-6
d_call: NA
clone_size: few
cdr3_nt: TGTGCCAGCAGTTTGACCCGGACAACCTATAATTCACCCCTCCACTTT
cdr3_aa: CASSLTRTTYNSPLHF